This T cell receptor (beta chain) came from a study of cytomegalovirus exposure and HLA in healthy donors. Study outcomes and limitations: The classifier reportedly diagnosed cytomegalovirus status with high sensitivity and specificity. Listed as cytomegalovirus-associated were more than 150 TCR beta chains.

The method was immunoSEQ multiplex PCR; TCRdb's version includes in-frame clones alone and lacks a portion of them. The sample includes some 80,000 clones, 85% to 95% of them seen just once. CDR3 length: 12 amino acids. V lost 7 bases and J 1 base, leaving 8 bases between the germline ends. Looked up from germline, CDR1 is SNHLY and CDR2 is FYNNEI. A remark on this clone: The target antigen is unknown.

The donors were part of the roughly 130-subject validation cohort, which stood apart from the roughly 730-subject first cohort. This rearrangement joins TRBV2 to TRBJ2-7, with TRBD1 as a possible D gene (5 bases). The specimen was PBMCs. The sequence was obtained from a woman aged 18-35 years in good health and CMV-seronegative. The CDR3 coding sequence is TGTGCCAGCATAGGGGTTTCCTACGAGCAGTACTTC. It encodes CASIGVSYEQYF. Using reference TRBV2 and TRBJ2-7 for the parts outside the CDR3, the full variable domain is EPEVTQTPSHQVTQMGQEVILRCVPISNHLYFYWYRQILGQKVEFLVSFYNNEISEKSEIFDDQFSVERPDGSNFTLKIRSTKLEDSAMYFCASIGVSYEQYFGPGTRLTVT.